This T cell receptor beta chain was documented in a study of T cell responses to AZD1222 COVID-19 vaccine. Worth noting for this clone: Its antigen remains unidentified.

Profiled with immunoSEQ multiplex PCR; TCRdb holds only in-frame clones, not every one. The profile shows fewer than 180,000 clones, around 90% of them singletons. The germline gives CDR1 KGHDR, CDR2 SFDVKD. The length of the CDR3 is 16 residues. The junction had 5 bases not matched to a gene; V was cut back by 3 bases and J by 2 bases. Study-level findings and limits: A mostly white British donor set with more females was recruited, and clonal diversity was possibly underestimated. Among AZD1222 vaccinees, only 5 to 7 were seropositive at baseline. Once two AZD1222 doses were given, Spike-specific TCR breadth and depth went up. Spike regions recognized by vaccine-associated CD4 TCRs spanned the protein, led by 160-218 and 743-854.

The V call is TRBV24-1, the J call TRBJ2-1, with 8 bases that match TRBD1. The sequence was collected from an adult who received the AZD1222 COVID-19 vaccine. The sequences come from peripheral blood, collected 28 days after the second AZD1222 dose. CDR3 amino acids: CATSDRTGIPYNEQFF. The CDR3, as DNA: TGTGCCACCAGTGATAGGACAGGGATTCCCTACAATGAGCAGTTCTTC.